Shown below are 4 T cell receptor beta chains from a single sample sequenced in a study of cytomegalovirus exposure and HLA in healthy donors. Amplification used 60 Vbeta primers and 13 Jbeta primers. Sequencing used immunoSEQ multiplex PCR; TCRdb keeps in-frame clones, though not all of them. The listing contains just over 80,000 clones. The sample was PBMCs. These receptors were collected from a woman aged 25 to 39 in good health and CMV-seronegative.

The chain employs TRBV10-1 and TRBJ1-2; no reliable D call. The V and J ends lost 2 bases and 5 bases respectively, with 9 bases between them. This CDR3 contains 13 residues. The germline CDR1 and CDR2 sequences are WNHNN and SYGVQD (reference sequence). The CDR3 spells CASSENARYGYTF. CDR3 DNA: TGCGCCAGCAGTGAGAATGCTAGATATGGCTACACCTTC.

This rearrangement joins TRBV27 to TRBJ2-1; 7 bases are shared with TRBD2. The germline gives CDR1 MNHEY, CDR2 SMNVEV (reference sequence). The CDR3 runs to 15 residues. Trimming took 7 bases from V and 4 from J; bases not matched to a gene: 10. The CDR3 spells CASTRSASGYNEQFF. The CDR3 DNA is TGTGCCAGCACCCGGTCGGCTAGCGGATACAATGAGCAGTTCTTC.

CDR3 nucleotide sequence: TGTGCCAGCAGCTTAAACAGGGGTTCCTACAATGAGCAGTTCTTC. Protein product: CASSLNRGSYNEQFF. The V gene is TRBV7-6, the J gene TRBJ2-1, with 7 positions matching TRBD1. With 2 bases clipped from V and 1 base from J, the junction kept 2 bases outside the gene matches. The CDR3 covers 15 residues. Per the germline V gene, CDR1 is SGHVS and CDR2 is FNYEAQ.

This chain's CDR3 is CASSDVAGGSYEQYF. Here the CDR3 DNA reads TGTGCCAGCAGTGATGTGGCGGGGGGCTCCTACGAGCAGTACTTC. V gene TRBV6-1 combines with J gene TRBJ2-7; 8 bases match TRBD2. The V gene end was trimmed by 3 bases and the J gene end by 0 bases; junction bases not matched to a gene: 4. The CDR3 length is 15 residues. Germline V gene sequence: CDR1 MNHNS, CDR2 SASEGT.